The rows below give T cell receptor beta chains drawn from one sample of a study of T-cell reconstitution after alpha-beta-depleted transplantation in children. TCRdb passed the PCR reads through MiXCR, listing each CDR3 protein once. This sample has a few hundred thousand distinct CDR3 sequences, with about an eighth found just once. The sequenced sample was PBMCs, mostly from graft donor cells, obtained 360 days after TCRalphabeta/CD19-depleted stem cell transplant. The receptors come from a male patient under 18 who had a stem cell transplant for acute myeloid leukemia, so the T cells may come from the graft donor. Each CDR3 is given with its conserved first and last residue. A D gene is named only where the DNA matches it firmly. Clone size, where shown, is once, few, many, or a class for clones that have expanded.

.,TRBJ2-7,TRBV7-8,.,CASSSVRALRVYEQYF,TGTGCCAGCAGCTCCGTGAGGGCTCTCCGCGTCTACGAGCAGTACTTC
.,TRBJ2-1,TRBV4-1,.,CASSPVRGETDEQFF,TGCGCCAGCAGCCCTGTTAGGGGAGAAACTGATGAGCAGTTCTTC
many,TRBJ2-5,TRBV12-3/TRBV12-4,TRBD2,CASSSGTSFVGETQYF,TGTGCCAGCAGTTCAGGGACTAGCTTTGTGGGAGAGACCCAGTACTTC
many,TRBJ2-3,TRBV29-1,.,CSVEGRHTDTQYF,TGCAGCGTTGAAGGGAGGCACACAGATACGCAGTATTTT
few,TRBJ2-1,TRBV29-1,TRBD2,CSVEEVRGRANPYNEQFF,TGCAGCGTTGAAGAAGTGCGCGGGAGGGCTAACCCCTACAATGAGCAGTTCTTC
few,TRBJ2-4,TRBV18,TRBD2,CASSPPREVAKNIQYF,TGTGCCAGCTCACCCCCTCGGGAGGTGGCCAAAAACATTCAGTACTTC
.,TRBJ2-5,TRBV5-1,.,CASSSRDPKETQYF,TGCGCCAGCAGCTCCCGGGACCCAAAAGAGACCCAGTACTTC
.,TRBJ2-1,TRBV4-1,.,CASSQVTSYPNEQFF,TGCGCCAGCAGCCAAGTAACTAGTTATCCCAATGAGCAGTTCTTC
few,TRBJ2-1,TRBV19,.,CASSIATQAGRYNEQFF,TGTGCCAGTAGTATAGCCACCCAAGCGGGCCGTTACAATGAGCAGTTCTTC
few,TRBJ2-7,TRBV7-6,.,CASSLRVGIRDEQYF,TGTGCCAGCAGCTTACGGGTCGGGATCCGTGACGAGCAGTACTTC
.,TRBJ2-3,TRBV6-5,TRBD2,CASSYSGTRTDTQYF,TGTGCCAGCAGTTACTCGGGGACTAGGACAGATACGCAGTATTTT
.,TRBJ1-5,TRBV28,TRBD1,CASSGTVYSNQPQHF,TGTGCCAGCAGTGGGACAGTTTATAGCAATCAGCCCCAGCATTTT
few,TRBJ2-3,TRBV7-8,.,CASSLGGTELTDTQYF,TGTGCCAGCAGCTTAGGCGGGACAGAGTTGACAGATACGCAGTATTTT
.,TRBJ2-5,TRBV18,TRBD1,CASAPRQGQETQYF,TGTGCCAGCGCACCCCGACAGGGACAAGAGACCCAGTACTTC
.,TRBJ2-4,TRBV29-1,TRBD2,CSVASGRAKNIQYF,TGCAGCGTTGCTAGCGGGAGAGCCAAAAACATTCAGTACTTC
.,TRBJ2-3,TRBV14,.,CASSQEGAGYTDTQYF,TGTGCCAGCAGCCAAGAGGGTGCAGGGTATACAGATACGCAGTATTTT
.,TRBJ2-5,TRBV24-1,TRBD1,CATSDHLTRQGVMETQYF,TGTGCCACCAGTGATCATTTAACCCGACAGGGGGTTATGGAGACCCAGTACTTC
.,TRBJ2-7,TRBV28,.,CASSLGNRTPGREQYF,TGTGCCAGCAGTTTAGGGAACCGAACCCCTGGGCGCGAGCAGTACTTC
few,TRBJ2-1,TRBV11-1,.,CASSPWPPGPFPTDNEQFF,TGTGCCAGCAGCCCTTGGCCCCCAGGGCCTTTCCCAACCGACAATGAGCAGTTCTTC
many,TRBJ2-1,TRBV12-3/TRBV12-4,.,CASSLTPPTRSNEQFF,TGTGCCAGCAGTTTAACCCCCCCCACCCGTTCCAATGAGCAGTTCTTC
few,TRBJ2-1,TRBV3-1,.,CASSPWRYNEQFF,TGTGCCAGCAGCCCCTGGCGTTACAATGAGCAGTTCTTC
many,TRBJ2-3,TRBV20-1,TRBD1,CSARPPGTGDTQYF,TGCAGTGCTAGACCTCCGGGGACAGGGGATACGCAGTATTTT
many,TRBJ2-5,TRBV4-3,TRBD2,CASSQVAGTSFGETQYF,TGCGCCAGCAGCCAAGTTGCCGGGACTAGCTTCGGAGAGACCCAGTACTTC
many,TRBJ2-7,TRBV28,.,CASSPLDYQSYEQYF,TGTGCCAGCAGCCCATTGGACTACCAGTCCTACGAGCAGTACTTC
few,TRBJ2-4,TRBV20-1,TRBD2,CSASYLAAMDIQYF,TGCAGTGCTAGCTATCTAGCGGCGATGGACATTCAGTACTTC
.,TRBJ2-1,TRBV15,.,CATSRDVAGRANNEQFF,TGTGCCACCAGCAGAGATGTCGCGGGCCGAGCTAACAATGAGCAGTTCTTC
few,TRBJ1-6,TRBV5-1,.,CASSLIPRGPTNSPLHF,TGCGCCAGCAGCTTGATCCCACGGGGTCCCACTAATTCACCCCTCCACTTT
.,TRBJ2-7,TRBV12-3/TRBV12-4,TRBD2,CASSRKRTSGSAYEQYF,TGTGCCAGCAGTCGCAAAAGGACTAGCGGGAGTGCCTACGAGCAGTACTTC
few,TRBJ2-2,TRBV5-1,.,CASRSSGTVGSGELFF,TGCGCCAGCAGGTCTTCCGGGACGGTGGGCTCCGGGGAGCTGTTTTTT
many,TRBJ2-1,TRBV4-3,.,CASSQGWDEQFF,TGCGCCAGCAGCCAAGGGTGGGATGAGCAGTTCTTC
.,TRBJ2-7,TRBV4-3,TRBD1,CASSYRQGAASEQYF,TGCGCCAGCAGCTACAGACAGGGGGCCGCCTCCGAGCAGTACTTC
few,TRBJ2-6,TRBV14,.,CASSPRIGSGANVLTF,TGTGCCAGCAGCCCCCGTATTGGCTCTGGGGCCAACGTCCTGACTTTC
few,TRBJ2-7,TRBV27,.,CASSFLPGGSYEQYF,TGTGCCAGCAGTTTCCTGCCCGGGGGCTCCTACGAGCAGTACTTC
few,TRBJ2-7,TRBV7-8,.,CASSPHEARVHEQYF,TGTGCCAGCAGCCCCCACGAAGCTAGGGTACACGAGCAGTACTTC
.,TRBJ2-3,TRBV10-3,.,CAISENRRGQYDTQYF,TGTGCCATCAGTGAGAACCGGAGGGGGCAGTACGATACGCAGTATTTT
few,TRBJ2-1,TRBV7-3,TRBD1,CASSLGQGHYSYNEQFF,TGTGCCAGCAGCTTGGGACAGGGTCACTACTCCTACAATGAGCAGTTCTTC
.,TRBJ2-7,TRBV12-3/TRBV12-4,.,CASSPRYPTYEQYF,TGTGCCAGCAGTCCCCGCTACCCCACCTACGAGCAGTACTTC
few,TRBJ1-5,TRBV6-1,.,CASTNLYQPQHF,TGTGCCAGCACTAATCTCTATCAGCCCCAGCATTTT
.,TRBJ2-3,TRBV12-3/TRBV12-4,.,CASSRGWLGTDTQYF,TGTGCCAGCAGCCGGGGATGGTTGGGCACAGATACGCAGTATTTT
.,TRBJ2-7,TRBV7-3,.,CASSSGPTRGADEQYF,TGTGCCAGCAGCTCGGGACCCACAAGAGGAGCGGACGAGCAGTACTTC